This TCR beta chain was identified in a study of blood T cells in healthy people across ages. The CDR3 covers 18 residues. The V gene's germline CDR1 is LGHNA and CDR2 YSLEER. The V gene end was trimmed by 4 bases and the J gene end by 0 bases; junction bases not matched to a gene: 7. With a J-beta primer mix and a sample-barcoded 5' primer, a second PCR ran about 7 to 12 cycles. TCRdb fed the 5' RACE reads into MiXCR, producing one record per CDR3 protein. The profile shows roughly 1 million distinct CDR3 sequences, about 23% of them singletons. The same sample was also studied in work on T cells of mothers and their children. As that report states: Versus unrelated pairs, overlap was slightly higher in related mother-child pairs, without reaching significance. Microchimeric T cell clones that persisted were not detected.

This TCR was sampled from a girl aged 2 to 10 in good health. The gene calls are TRBV4-3 and TRBJ2-3; 13 positions agree with TRBD2. Sequenced sample: blood. The CDR3 is CASSPRLAGGPSTDTQYF. CDR3 coding DNA: TGCGCCAGCAGCCCCAGACTAGCGGGAGGACCTAGCACAGATACGCAGTATTTT.